One sample yielded the 10 T cell receptor beta chains listed below, sequenced in a study of blood T cell repertoires in COVID-19. Produced via immunoSEQ multiplex PCR; TCRdb's table is partial and in-frame only. The sample holds under 200,000 clones, about 86% seen once. What was sequenced was PBMCs or T cells enriched from blood (not recorded which). The receptors here all came from a woman aged 40 to 50 in a cohort exposed to, infected with or recovered from COVID-19 (not recorded which).

This clone was observed once. This rearrangement joins TRBV2 to TRBJ1-1, with D perhaps matching TRBD1 (6 bases). Trimming pared 6 bases from V and 2 bases from J, leaving 25 bases between. Germline V lookup: CDR1 SNHLY, CDR2 FYNNEI. This CDR3 contains 18 residues. The CDR3 DNA reads TGTGCCAGCAGGCCCGTTACAACCGACAGGTCCCTAAACACTGAAGCTTTCTTT. It yields the protein CASRPVTTDRSLNTEAFF.

The V and J genes are TRBV2 and TRBJ1-1; D not resolved. This CDR3 spans 14 amino acids. Germline V gives CDR1 SNHLY, CDR2 FYNNEI. The V end lost 6 bases, the J end lost 2 bases, and 13 bases lay between the germline ends. The CDR3 spells CASSDLGGNTEAFF. In DNA, the CDR3 is TGTGCCAGCAGCGACCTCGGAGGAAACACTGAAGCTTTCTTT. Together with reference TRBV2 and TRBJ1-1, the CDR3 gives the full variable domain: EPEVTQTPSHQVTQMGQEVILRCVPISNHLYFYWYRQILGQKVEFLVSFYNNEISEKSEIFDDQFSVERPDGSNFTLKIRSTKLEDSAMYFCASSDLGGNTEAFFGQGTRLTVV.

This chain joins TRBV2 and TRBJ2-4; D not resolved. The CDR3 runs to 15 residues. V lost 2 bases and J lost 0, with 8 bases in between. Per the germline V gene, CDR1 is SNHLY and CDR2 is FYNNEI. The chain's CDR3 is CASSERQLAKNIQYF. CDR3 DNA sequence: TGTGCCAGCAGTGAACGACAATTAGCCAAAAACATTCAGTACTTC.

The J gene is TRBJ2-5, the V gene TRBV5-4; tentatively, D is TRBD1 (6 bases). This CDR3 has 15 amino acids. Trimming took 4 bases from V and 2 from J, leaving 15 bases between them. CDR1 is SGHNT, CDR2 YYREEE, per germline (reference sequence). Here the CDR3 reads CASSPGTGIQETQYF. The CDR3 DNA is TGTGCCAGCAGCCCAGGAACAGGGATTCAAGAGACCCAGTACTTC.

The CDR3 nucleotides are TGTGCCAGCAGTCGGACGGCGGGGCCGCCGGGTGGCTACACCTTC. Translation gives CASSRTAGPPGGYTF. This chain connects TRBV27 to TRBJ1-2; D possibly corresponds to TRBD1 (5 bases). The V and J ends lost 5 bases and 7 bases respectively, with 20 bases between them. The CDR3 runs 15 residues. Germline V gene data show CDR1 as MNHEY and CDR2 as SMNVEV (reference sequence).

This chain connects TRBV27 to TRBJ2-1, with a possible D match to TRBD1 (6 bases). The CDR3 contains 15 residues. Trimming took off 6 bases at V and 2 bases at J, with 14 bases between the two ends. CDR1 is MNHEY and CDR2 is SMNVEV in the germline V gene (reference sequence). The CDR3 nucleotides read TGTGCCAGCAGCTCCAGGGGAAGGCCCTACAATGAGCAGTTCTTC. Translation gives CASSSRGRPYNEQFF.

CDR3 in amino acids: CASSLGGTIDTGELFF. For the CDR3, the DNA is TGTGCCAGCAGCTTAGGTGGGACAATCGACACCGGGGAGCTGTTTTTT. This chain uses TRBV13 with TRBJ2-2, with D possibly being TRBD1 (6 bases). The CDR3 is 16 residues long. V lost 0 bases and J lost 3, with 11 bases in between. From germline, CDR1 is PRHDT and CDR2 FYEKMQ (reference sequence).

The chain carries TRBV2 and TRBJ1-1, with TRBD1 as a possible D gene (5 bases). V was clipped by 6 bases and J by 0 bases, with 14 bases between them. Germline lookup yields CDR1 SNHLY and CDR2 FYNNEI. The CDR3 extends over 15 amino acids. The CDR3 here is CASSWTGGMNTEAFF. CDR3 DNA sequence: TGTGCCAGCAGCTGGACCGGGGGAATGAACACTGAAGCTTTCTTT.

The chain combines TRBV27 with TRBJ2-7; D perhaps matches TRBD1 (6 bases). With 2 bases removed from V and 0 bases from J, the gap between germline ends came to 8 bases. Germline CDR1 MNHEY, CDR2 SMNVEV (reference sequence). This CDR3 region has 14 residues. The CDR3: CASSLGRGSYEQYF. The CDR3 DNA sequence: TGTGCCAGCAGTTTAGGCAGGGGCTCCTACGAGCAGTACTTC.

V is TRBV7-9 and J is TRBJ1-6; D is possibly TRBD1 (6 bases). This CDR3 region has 13 residues. Trimming took 5 bases from V and 8 from J, leaving 10 bases between them. Germline values: CDR1 SEHNR, CDR2 FQNEAQ (reference sequence). In DNA, the CDR3 is TGTGCCAGCAGCCTAAACAGGGATTCACCCCTCCACTTT. Encoded protein: CASSLNRDSPLHF.